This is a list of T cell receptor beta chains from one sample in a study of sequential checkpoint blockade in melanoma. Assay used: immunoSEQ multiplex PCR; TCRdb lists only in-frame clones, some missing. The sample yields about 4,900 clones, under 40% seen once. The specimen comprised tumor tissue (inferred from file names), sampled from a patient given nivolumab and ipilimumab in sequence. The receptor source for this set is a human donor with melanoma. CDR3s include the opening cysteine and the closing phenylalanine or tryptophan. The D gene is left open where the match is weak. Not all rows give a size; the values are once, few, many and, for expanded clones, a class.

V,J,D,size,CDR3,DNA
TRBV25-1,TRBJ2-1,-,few,CASSLSYNEQFF,TGTGCCAGCAGCCTATCCTACAATGAGCAGTTCTTC
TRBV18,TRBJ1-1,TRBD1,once,CASLTGEGTEAFF,TGTGCCAGCCTTACAGGGGAAGGCACTGAAGCTTTCTTT
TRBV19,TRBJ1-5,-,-,CASSPSGQTKTQHF,TGTGCCAGTAGTCCTTCAGGACAGACTAAAACCCAGCATTTT
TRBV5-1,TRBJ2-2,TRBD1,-,CASSLTGVDTGELFF,TGCGCCAGCAGCTTGACAGGGGTGGACACCGGGGAGCTGTTTTTT
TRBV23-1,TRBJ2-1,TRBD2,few,CASSLGGSSYNEQFF,TGCGCCAGCAGCTTAGGCGGGAGCTCCTACAATGAGCAGTTCTTC
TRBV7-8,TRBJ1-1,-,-,CASSLTVNTEAFF,TGTGCCAGCAGCTTAACAGTTAACACTGAAGCTTTCTTT
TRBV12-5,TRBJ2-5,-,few,CASTSGEQETQYF,TGTGCCAGCACCTCCGGGGAGCAAGAGACCCAGTACTTC
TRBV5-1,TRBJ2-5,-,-,CASSLDSRPETQYF,TGCGCCAGCAGCTTGGACAGCCGACCGGAGACCCAGTACTTC
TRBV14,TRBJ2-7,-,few,CASSSSGFSYEQYF,TGTGCCAGCAGCTCCTCCGGTTTTTCCTACGAGCAGTACTTC
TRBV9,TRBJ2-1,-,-,CASSWGPEEQFF,TGTGCCAGCAGTTGGGGCCCGGAAGAGCAGTTCTTC
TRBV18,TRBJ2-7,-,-,CASLRTMSDEQYF,TGTGCCAGCTTAAGGACTATGTCGGACGAGCAGTACTTC
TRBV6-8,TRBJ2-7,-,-,CAISSSEREQYF,TGTGCCATCAGTTCTAGTGAACGCGAGCAGTACTTC
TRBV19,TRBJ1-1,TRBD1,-,CASKTGGLEAFF,TGTGCCAGTAAAACAGGGGGCCTTGAAGCTTTCTTT
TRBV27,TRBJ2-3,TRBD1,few,CATSDSTGAYTQYF,TGTGCCACCAGTGATTCCACAGGGGCCTATACGCAGTATTTT
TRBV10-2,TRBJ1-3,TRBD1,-,CASRGRDSSGNTIYF,TGCGCCAGCAGGGGCAGGGACAGCTCTGGAAACACCATATATTTT
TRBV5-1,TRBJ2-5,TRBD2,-,CASSLATSGSKRETQYF,TGCGCCAGCAGCTTGGCGACTAGCGGGAGTAAGAGAGAGACCCAGTACTTC
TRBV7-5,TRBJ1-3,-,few,CASSIAGGAGNTIYF,TGTGCCAGCAGCATCGCGGGGGGCGCGGGAAACACCATATATTTT
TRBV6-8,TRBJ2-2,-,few,CASRETSGLSNTGELFF,TGTGCCAGCAGAGAGACCTCAGGACTATCTAACACCGGGGAGCTGTTTTTT
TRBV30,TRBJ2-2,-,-,CAWSVVGNTGELFF,TGTGCCTGGAGTGTAGTCGGAAACACCGGGGAGCTGTTTTTT
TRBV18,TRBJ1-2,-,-,CASSPGQDNYGYTF,TGTGCCAGCTCACCAGGGCAGGATAACTATGGCTACACCTTC
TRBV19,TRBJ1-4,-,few,CASSILGEKLFF,TGTGCCAGTAGTATATTGGGCGAAAAACTGTTTTTT
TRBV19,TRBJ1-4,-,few,CASSTLGTPNEKLFF,TGTGCCAGTAGTACCCTAGGCACCCCTAATGAAAAACTGTTTTTT
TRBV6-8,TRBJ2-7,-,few,CASSEGWGGESYEQYF,TGTGCCAGCAGTGAGGGATGGGGCGGTGAATCGTACGAGCAGTACTTC
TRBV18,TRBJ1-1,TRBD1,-,CASSPTGGRTEAFF,TGTGCCAGCTCACCGACAGGGGGGCGAACTGAAGCTTTCTTT
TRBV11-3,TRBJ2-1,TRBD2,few,CASSGLAGRYNEQFF,TGTGCCAGCAGCGGACTAGCGGGAAGATACAATGAGCAGTTCTTC
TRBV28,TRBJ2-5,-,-,CASSPTTNQETQYF,TGTGCCAGCAGTCCAACAACGAACCAAGAGACCCAGTACTTC
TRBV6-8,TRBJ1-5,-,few,CASSTRPIDNQPQHF,TGTGCCAGCAGTACAAGACCCATAGACAATCAGCCCCAGCATTTT
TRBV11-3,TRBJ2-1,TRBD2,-,CASSLGLAGDNEQFF,TGTGCCAGCAGCTTAGGACTAGCGGGAGACAATGAGCAGTTCTTC
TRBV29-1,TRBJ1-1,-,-,CSPRTMNTEAFF,TGCAGCCCCCGGACGATGAACACTGAAGCTTTCTTT